This T cell receptor (beta chain) was captured by sequencing in a study of T cells in localized non-small cell lung cancer. In this sample, this clone turned up a few times. Its specificity is not known. Whole-study results and caveats: Among the top 100 tumor clones, a median 57 appeared in adjacent lung. Because only a single region of the tumor was sequenced, heterogeneity remains possible. Measurement of T cell clonality placed uninvolved adjacent lung highest, above the level in tumor. A higher density of T cells in blood coincided with extended overall survival.

The CDR3 contains 15 residues. The V and J ends lost 4 bases and 4 bases, in that order; junction bases with no gene match: 6. Germline CDR1 and CDR2: LNHDA and SQIVND (reference sequence). The table came from immunoSEQ multiplex PCR; TCRdb's copy has only in-frame clones and leaves some out. This table holds some 2,500 clones, roughly two fifths found once. This TCR was sampled from a male donor at least 60 years old with stage I squamous cell lung carcinoma. Sequenced material: lung tumor tissue, taken before any cancer treatment. This chain joins TRBV19 and TRBJ1-4; 7 bases are shared with TRBD1. The CDR3 loop reads CASSKTQGRNEKLFF. CDR3 sequence (DNA): TGTGCCAGTAGTAAGACACAGGGGCGTAATGAAAAACTGTTTTTT.